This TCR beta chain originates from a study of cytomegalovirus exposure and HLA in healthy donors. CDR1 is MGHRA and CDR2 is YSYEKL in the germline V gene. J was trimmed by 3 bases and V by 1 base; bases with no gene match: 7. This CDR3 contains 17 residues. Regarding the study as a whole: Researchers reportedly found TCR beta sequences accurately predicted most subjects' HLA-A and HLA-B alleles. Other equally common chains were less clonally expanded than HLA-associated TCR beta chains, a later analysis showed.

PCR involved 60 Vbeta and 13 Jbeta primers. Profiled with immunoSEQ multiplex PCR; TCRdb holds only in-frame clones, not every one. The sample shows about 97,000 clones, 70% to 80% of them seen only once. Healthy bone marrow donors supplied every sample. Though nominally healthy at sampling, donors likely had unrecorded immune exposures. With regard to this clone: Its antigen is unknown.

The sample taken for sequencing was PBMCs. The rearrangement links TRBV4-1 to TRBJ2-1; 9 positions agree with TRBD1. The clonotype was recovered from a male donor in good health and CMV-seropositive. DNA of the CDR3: TGCGCCAGCAGCCAAGGAGAGGGGACAGGGTTCTACAATGAGCAGTTCTTC. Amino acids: CASSQGEGTGFYNEQFF.